Given below is one TCR beta chain in context. With random hexamers, roughly 0.45 to 1 ug RNA was reverse transcribed. In TCRdb, the immunoSEQ multiplex PCR reads were re-called with MiXCR into one record per CDR3 protein. The sample shows around 280,000 distinct CDR3 sequences, 80% to 90% of them seen only once. CDR3 size: 14 residues. The germline gives CDR1 LNHDA, CDR2 SQIVND (reference sequence). The V gene lost 1 base and the J gene lost 6 bases, with 12 bases spanning the gap. The sample originates from a study of CD8 T cells in Susac syndrome. The sequence was obtained from a human donor with multiple sclerosis. The sequenced sample consisted of CD8+ T cells from PBMCs. This sequence joins TRBV19 and TRBJ1-1; D is undetermined. CDR3 bases: TGTGCCAGTAGTATAGTGACGGGCGGTCCTGAAGCTTTCTTT. It is translated as CASSIVTGGPEAFF.